This T cell receptor (beta chain) originates from a study of CD8+ T cells in alopecia areata. Whole-study findings and limits: Researchers report lesional scalp, most notably alopecia totalis/universalis, outstripped normal scalp in clonality. Scalp sequencing also captures normal skin's resident alphabeta T cells.

The treatment is: oral pan-JAK inhibitor, 5-10 mg twice daily. Sequencing relied on a cDNA template that was reverse transcribed from extracted RNA. The protocol was immunoSEQ multiplex PCR, while the TCRdb copy is restricted to in-frame clones and leaves out a portion. The table has 160,000 or so clones, about two thirds seen once. About this clone: Its target is not known.

The CDR3 spans 12 residues. V was pared by 0 bases and J by 3 bases, with 4 bases between. Germline V CDR1 and CDR2: SGHDT, YYEEEE. This clonotype originated in a human donor with alopecia areata. This specimen consisted of CD4+ T cells sorted from blood, obtained at week 4, from a patient treated with tofacitinib. This chain connects TRBV5-6 to TRBJ2-7; no reliable D call. CDR3 nucleotide sequence: TGTGCCAGCAGCTTGGAGGACTACGAGCAGTACTTC. Its translation: CASSLEDYEQYF.